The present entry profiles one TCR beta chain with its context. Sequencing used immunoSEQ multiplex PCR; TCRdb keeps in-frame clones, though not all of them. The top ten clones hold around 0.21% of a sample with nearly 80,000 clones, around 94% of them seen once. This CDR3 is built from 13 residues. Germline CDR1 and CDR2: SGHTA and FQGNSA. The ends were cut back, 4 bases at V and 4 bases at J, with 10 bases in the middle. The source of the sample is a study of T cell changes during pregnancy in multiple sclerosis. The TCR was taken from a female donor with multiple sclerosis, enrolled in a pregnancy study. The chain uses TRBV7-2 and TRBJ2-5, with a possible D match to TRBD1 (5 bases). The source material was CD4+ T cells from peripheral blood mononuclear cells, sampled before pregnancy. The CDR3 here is CASSYQGRETQYF. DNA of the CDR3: TGTGCCAGCAGCTATCAGGGAAGAGAGACCCAGTACTTC.